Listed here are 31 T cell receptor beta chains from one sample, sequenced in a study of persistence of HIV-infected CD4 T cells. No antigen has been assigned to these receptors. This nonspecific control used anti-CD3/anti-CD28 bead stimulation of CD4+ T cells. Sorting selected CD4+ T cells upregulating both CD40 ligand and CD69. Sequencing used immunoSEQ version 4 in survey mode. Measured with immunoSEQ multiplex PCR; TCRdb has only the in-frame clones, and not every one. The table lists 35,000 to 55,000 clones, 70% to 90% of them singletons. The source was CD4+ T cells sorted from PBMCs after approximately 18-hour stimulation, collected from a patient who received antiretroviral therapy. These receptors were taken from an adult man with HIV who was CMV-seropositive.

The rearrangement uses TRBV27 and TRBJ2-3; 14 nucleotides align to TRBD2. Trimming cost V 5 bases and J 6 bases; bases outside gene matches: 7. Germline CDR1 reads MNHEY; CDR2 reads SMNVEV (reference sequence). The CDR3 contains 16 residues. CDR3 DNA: TGTGCCAGCAGTCTCGGACTAGCGGGGGGCCAGGATACGCAGTATTTT. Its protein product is CASSLGLAGGQDTQYF.

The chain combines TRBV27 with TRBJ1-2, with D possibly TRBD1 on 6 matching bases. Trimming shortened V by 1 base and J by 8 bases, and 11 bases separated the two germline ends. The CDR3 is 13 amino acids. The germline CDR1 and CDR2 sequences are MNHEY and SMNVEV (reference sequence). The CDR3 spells CASSLFKGDGYTF. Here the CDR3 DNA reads TGTGCCAGCAGTTTATTCAAGGGGGACGGCTACACCTTC.

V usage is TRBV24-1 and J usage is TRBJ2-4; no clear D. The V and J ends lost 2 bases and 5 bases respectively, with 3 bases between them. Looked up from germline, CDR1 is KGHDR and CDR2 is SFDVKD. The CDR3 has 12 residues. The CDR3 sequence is CATSDSQNIQYF. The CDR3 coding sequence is TGTGCCACCAGTGATTCCCAAAACATTCAGTACTTC.

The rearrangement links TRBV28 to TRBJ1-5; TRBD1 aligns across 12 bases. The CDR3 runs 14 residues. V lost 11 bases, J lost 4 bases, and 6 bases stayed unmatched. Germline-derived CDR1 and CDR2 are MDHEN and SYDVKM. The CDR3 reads CARDRGLGNQPQHF. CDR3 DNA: TGTGCCCGGGACAGGGGGCTAGGAAATCAGCCCCAGCATTTT.

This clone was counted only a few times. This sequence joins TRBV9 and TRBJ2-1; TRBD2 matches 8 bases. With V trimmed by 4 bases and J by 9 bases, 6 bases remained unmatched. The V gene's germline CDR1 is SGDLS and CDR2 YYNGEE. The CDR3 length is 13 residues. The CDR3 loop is CASSSRGGAEQFF. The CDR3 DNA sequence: TGTGCCAGCAGCTCCCGGGGGGGAGCTGAGCAGTTCTTC.

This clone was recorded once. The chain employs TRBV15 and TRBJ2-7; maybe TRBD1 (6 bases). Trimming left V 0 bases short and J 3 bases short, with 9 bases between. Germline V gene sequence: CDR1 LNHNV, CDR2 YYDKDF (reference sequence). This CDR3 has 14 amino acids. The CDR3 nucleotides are TGTGCCACCAGCAGAGAGGCAGGGGTCTACGAGCAGTACTTC. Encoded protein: CATSREAGVYEQYF.

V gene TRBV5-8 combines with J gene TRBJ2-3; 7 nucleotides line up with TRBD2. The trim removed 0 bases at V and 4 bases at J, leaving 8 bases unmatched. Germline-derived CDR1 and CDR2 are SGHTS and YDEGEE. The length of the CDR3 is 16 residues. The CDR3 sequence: CASSLERGSFPDTQYF. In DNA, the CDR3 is TGTGCCAGCAGCTTGGAGCGGGGAAGTTTTCCAGATACGCAGTATTTT.

CDR3 in amino acids: CASSPGLAGGTYEQYF. DNA for the CDR3: TGTGCCAGCAGCCCGGGACTAGCGGGGGGTACTTACGAGCAGTACTTC. The chain joins TRBV14 to TRBJ2-7; 15 nucleotides agree with TRBD2. Germline lookup yields CDR1 SGHDN and CDR2 FVKESK. The V and J ends lost 4 bases and 4 bases, in that order; junction bases with no gene match: 5. This CDR3 spans 16 amino acids.

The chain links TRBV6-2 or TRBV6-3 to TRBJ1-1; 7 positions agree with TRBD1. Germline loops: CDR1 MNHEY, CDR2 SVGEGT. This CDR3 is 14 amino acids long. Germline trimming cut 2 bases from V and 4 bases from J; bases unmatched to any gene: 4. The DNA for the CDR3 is TGTGCCAGCAGTTACGGGGGGACAGCCACTGAAGCTTTCTTT. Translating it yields CASSYGGTATEAFF.

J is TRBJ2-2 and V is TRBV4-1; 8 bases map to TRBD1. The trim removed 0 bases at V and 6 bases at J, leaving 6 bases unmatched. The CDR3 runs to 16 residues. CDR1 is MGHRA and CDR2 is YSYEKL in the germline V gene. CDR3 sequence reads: CASSQELTRGPGELFF. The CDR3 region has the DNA TGCGCCAGCAGCCAAGAATTAACCAGGGGGCCCGGGGAGCTGTTTTTT.

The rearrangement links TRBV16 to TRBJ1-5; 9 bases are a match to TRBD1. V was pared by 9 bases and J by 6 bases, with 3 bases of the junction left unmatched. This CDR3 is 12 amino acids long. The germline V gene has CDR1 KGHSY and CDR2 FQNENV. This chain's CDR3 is CASTGGVQPQHF. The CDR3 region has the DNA TGTGCCAGTACAGGGGGCGTTCAGCCCCAGCATTTT.

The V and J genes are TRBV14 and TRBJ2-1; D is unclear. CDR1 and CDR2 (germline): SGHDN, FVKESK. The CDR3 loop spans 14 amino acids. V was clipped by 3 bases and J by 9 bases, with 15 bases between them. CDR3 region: CASSQVDWGSEQFF. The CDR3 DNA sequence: TGTGCCAGCAGCCAGGTCGACTGGGGTAGTGAGCAGTTCTTC.

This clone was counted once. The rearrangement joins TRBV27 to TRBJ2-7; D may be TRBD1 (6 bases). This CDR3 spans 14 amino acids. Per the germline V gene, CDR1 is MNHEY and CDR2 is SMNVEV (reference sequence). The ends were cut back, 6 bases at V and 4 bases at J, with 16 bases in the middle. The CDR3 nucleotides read TGTGCCAGCAGGCCTACCTCAGGGGATTACGAGCAGTACTTC. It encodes CASRPTSGDYEQYF.

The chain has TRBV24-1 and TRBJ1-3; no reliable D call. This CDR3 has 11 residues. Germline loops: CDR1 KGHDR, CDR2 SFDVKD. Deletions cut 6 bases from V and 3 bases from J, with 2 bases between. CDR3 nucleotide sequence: TGTGCCACCAGTTTTGGAAACACCATATATTTT. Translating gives CATSFGNTIYF.

CDR3 coding DNA: TGTGCCAGCAGTTTCCCACCCTACAGGGGCTCTAATGAAAAACTGTTTTTT. Translated: CASSFPPYRGSNEKLFF. The chain uses TRBV28 and TRBJ1-4; 7 positions agree with TRBD1. The CDR3 runs to 17 residues. The trim removed 3 bases at V and 3 bases at J, leaving 10 bases unmatched. The germline gives CDR1 MDHEN, CDR2 SYDVKM.

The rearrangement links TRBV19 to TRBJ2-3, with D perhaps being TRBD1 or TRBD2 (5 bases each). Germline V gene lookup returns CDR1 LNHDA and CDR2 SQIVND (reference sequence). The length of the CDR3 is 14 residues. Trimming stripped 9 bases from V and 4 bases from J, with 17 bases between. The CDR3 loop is CASRDGGAADTQYF. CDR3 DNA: TGTGCCAGCAGGGACGGCGGAGCGGCAGATACGCAGTATTTT.

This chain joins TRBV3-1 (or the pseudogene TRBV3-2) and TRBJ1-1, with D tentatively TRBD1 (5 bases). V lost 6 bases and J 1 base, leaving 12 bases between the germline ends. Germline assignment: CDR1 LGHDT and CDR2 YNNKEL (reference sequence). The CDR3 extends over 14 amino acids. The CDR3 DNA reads TGTGCCAGCAGTCTAGGACAACCGAACACTGAAGCTTTCTTT. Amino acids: CASSLGQPNTEAFF.

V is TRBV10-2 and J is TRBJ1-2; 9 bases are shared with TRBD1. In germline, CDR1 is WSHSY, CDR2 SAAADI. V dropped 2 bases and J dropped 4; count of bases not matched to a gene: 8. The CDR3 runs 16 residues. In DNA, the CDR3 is TGCGCCAGCAGTGAGAGACAGGGGGGGAAACTCTATGGCTACACCTTC. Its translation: CASSERQGGKLYGYTF.

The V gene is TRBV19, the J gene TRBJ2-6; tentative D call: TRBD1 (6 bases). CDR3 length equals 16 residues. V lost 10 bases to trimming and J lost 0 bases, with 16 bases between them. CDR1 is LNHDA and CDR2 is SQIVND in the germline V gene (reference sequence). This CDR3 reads CATQGPIHSGANVLTF. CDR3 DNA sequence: TGTGCCACCCAGGGGCCGATTCACTCTGGGGCCAACGTCCTGACTTTC.

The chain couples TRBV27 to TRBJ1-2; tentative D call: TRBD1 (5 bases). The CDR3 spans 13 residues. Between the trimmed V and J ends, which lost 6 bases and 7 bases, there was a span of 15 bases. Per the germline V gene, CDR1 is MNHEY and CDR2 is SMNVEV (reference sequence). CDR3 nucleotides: TGTGCCAGCAGCTCGGGACCGGGAGGTGGCTACACCTTC. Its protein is CASSSGPGGGYTF.

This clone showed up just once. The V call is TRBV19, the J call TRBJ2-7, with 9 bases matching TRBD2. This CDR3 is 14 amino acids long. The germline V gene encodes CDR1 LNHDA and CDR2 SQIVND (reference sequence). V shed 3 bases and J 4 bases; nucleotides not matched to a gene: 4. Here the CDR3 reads CASSIQAGGYEQYF. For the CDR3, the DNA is TGTGCCAGTAGTATTCAAGCGGGGGGTTACGAGCAGTACTTC.

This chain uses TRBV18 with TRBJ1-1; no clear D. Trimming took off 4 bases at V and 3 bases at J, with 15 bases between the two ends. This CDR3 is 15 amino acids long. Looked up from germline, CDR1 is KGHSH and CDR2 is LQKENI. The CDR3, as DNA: TGTGCCAGCTCACAAAGAAGGGTGAGGGACACTGAAGCTTTCTTT. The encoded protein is CASSQRRVRDTEAFF.

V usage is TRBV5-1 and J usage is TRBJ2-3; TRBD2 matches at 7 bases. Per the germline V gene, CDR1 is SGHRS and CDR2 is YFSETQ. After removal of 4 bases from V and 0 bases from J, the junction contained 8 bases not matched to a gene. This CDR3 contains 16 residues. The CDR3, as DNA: TGCGCCAGCAGCGCGGGGGACGGACACAGCACAGATACGCAGTATTTT. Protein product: CASSAGDGHSTDTQYF.

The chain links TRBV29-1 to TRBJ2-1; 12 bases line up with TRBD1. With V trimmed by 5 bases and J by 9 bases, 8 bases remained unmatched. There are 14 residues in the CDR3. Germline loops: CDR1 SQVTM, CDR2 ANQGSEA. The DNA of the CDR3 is TGCAGCGTTCAGCCGGGACAGGGGGCAACTGAGCAGTTCTTC. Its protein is CSVQPGQGATEQFF.

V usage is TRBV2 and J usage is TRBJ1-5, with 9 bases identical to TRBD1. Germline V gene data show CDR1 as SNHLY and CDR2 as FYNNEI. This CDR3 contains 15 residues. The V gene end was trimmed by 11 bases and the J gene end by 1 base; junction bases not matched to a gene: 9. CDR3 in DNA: TGTGCCTCAAGAGGGGACAGGGTAAGCAATCAGCCCCAGCATTTT. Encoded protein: CASRGDRVSNQPQHF.

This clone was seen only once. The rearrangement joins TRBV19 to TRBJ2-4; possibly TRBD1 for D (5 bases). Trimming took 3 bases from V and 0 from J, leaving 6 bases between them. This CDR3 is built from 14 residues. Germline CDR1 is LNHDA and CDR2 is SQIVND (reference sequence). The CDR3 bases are TGTGCCAGTAGTATCAGGGAAGCCAAAAACATTCAGTACTTC. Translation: CASSIREAKNIQYF.

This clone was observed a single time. CDR3 region: CASKRAAPHGYTF. The CDR3 nucleotides are TGTGCCAGCAAAAGGGCCGCCCCTCATGGCTACACCTTC. The chain employs TRBV12-3 or TRBV12-4 and TRBJ1-2; D remains unclear. This CDR3 is built from 13 residues. V was clipped by 7 bases and J by 6 bases, with 15 bases between them.

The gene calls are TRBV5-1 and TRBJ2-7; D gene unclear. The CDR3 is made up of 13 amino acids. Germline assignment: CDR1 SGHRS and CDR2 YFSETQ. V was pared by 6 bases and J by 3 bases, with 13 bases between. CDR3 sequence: CASTRLDGYEQYF. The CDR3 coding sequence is TGCGCCAGCACGAGGCTAGATGGCTACGAGCAGTACTTC.

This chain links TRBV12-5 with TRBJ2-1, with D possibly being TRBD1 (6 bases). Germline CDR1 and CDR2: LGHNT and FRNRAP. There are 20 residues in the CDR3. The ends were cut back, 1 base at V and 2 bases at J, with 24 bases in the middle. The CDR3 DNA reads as TGTGCTAGTGGTTTGGGAACCGTTAGGTTGACAGGACCAACCTACAATGAGCAGTTCTTC. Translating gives CASGLGTVRLTGPTYNEQFF.

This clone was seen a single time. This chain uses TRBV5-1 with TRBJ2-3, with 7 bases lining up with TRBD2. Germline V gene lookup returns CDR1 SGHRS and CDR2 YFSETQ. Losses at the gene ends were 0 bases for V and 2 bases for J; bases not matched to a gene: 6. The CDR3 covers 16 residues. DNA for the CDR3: TGCGCCAGCAGCTTGGCCGGGGAGGGCCACACAGATACGCAGTATTTT. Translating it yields CASSLAGEGHTDTQYF.

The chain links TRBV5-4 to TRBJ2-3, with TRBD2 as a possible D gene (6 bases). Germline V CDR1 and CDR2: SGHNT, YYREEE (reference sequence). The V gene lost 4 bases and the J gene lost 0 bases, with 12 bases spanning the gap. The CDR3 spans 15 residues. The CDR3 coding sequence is TGTGCCAGCAGCATAACCGGGACTAGCACAGATACGCAGTATTTT. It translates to CASSITGTSTDTQYF.